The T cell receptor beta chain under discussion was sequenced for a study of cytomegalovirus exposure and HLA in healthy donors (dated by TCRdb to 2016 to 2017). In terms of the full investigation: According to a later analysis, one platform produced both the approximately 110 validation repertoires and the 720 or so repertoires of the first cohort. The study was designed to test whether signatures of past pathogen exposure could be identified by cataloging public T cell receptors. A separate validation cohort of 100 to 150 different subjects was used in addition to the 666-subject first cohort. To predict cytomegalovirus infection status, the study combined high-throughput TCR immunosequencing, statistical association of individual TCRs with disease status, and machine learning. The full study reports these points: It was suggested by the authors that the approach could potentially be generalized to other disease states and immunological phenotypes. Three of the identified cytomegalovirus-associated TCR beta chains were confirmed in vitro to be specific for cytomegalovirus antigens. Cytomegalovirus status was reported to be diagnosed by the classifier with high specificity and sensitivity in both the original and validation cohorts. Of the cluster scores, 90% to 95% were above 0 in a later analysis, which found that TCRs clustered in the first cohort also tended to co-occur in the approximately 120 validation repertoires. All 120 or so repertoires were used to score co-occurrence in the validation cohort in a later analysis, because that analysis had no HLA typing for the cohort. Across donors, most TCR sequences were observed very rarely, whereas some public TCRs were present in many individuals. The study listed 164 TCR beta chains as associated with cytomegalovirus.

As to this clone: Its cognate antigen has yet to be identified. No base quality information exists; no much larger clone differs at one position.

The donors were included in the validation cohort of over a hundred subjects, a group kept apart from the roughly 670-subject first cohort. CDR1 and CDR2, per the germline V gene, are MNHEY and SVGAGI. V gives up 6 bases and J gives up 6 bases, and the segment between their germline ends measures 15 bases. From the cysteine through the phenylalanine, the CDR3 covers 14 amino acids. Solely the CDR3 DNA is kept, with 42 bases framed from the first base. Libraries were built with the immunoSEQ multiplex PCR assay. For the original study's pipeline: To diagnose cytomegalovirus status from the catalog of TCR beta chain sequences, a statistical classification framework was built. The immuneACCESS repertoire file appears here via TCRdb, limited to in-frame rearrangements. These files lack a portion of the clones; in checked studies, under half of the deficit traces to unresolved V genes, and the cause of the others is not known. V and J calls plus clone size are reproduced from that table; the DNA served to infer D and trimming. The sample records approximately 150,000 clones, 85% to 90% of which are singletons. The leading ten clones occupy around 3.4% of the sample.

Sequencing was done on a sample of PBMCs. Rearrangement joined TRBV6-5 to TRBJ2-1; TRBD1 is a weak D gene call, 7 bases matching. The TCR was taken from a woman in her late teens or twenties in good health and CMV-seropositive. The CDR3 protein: CASRRSGGINEQFF. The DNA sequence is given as TGTGCCAGCAGGCGATCAGGGGGGATCAATGAGCAGTTCTTC.